Listed below are T cell receptor beta chains from one sample, sequenced in a study of PD-1 blockade in classical Hodgkin lymphoma. TCRdb's copy holds only in-frame clones and misses some; the assay was immunoSEQ multiplex PCR. The data contain approximately 93,000 clones, about three quarters of them singletons. The sample here was peripheral blood mononuclear cells (PBMCs), taken before the fourth cycle of nivolumab. These receptors were obtained from a human donor with classical Hodgkin lymphoma. Each CDR3 is given with its conserved first and last residue. D genes are given only for firm matches. Size values are once, few and many counts, or a class for expanded clones, and some rows have none.

>.|.|TRBJ2-7|TRBV21-1
CASGGGPRNPYEQYF
TGTGCCAGTGGGGGGGGCCCCCGGAACCCTTACGAGCAGTACTTC
>TRBD1|.|TRBJ2-3|TRBV12-5
CASGLQGAGDTQYF
TGTGCTAGTGGTTTGCAGGGGGCAGGAGATACGCAGTATTTT
>.|once|TRBJ1-5|TRBV7-9
CASSLARDNQPQHF
TGTGCCAGCAGCTTAGCCCGGGACAACCAGCCCCAGCATTTT
>.|few|TRBJ2-3|TRBV27
CASRGGSTDTQYF
TGTGCCAGCAGGGGCGGGAGCACAGATACGCAGTATTTT
>TRBD2|many|TRBJ2-3|TRBV5-4
CASSLGLAGDKDTQYF
TGTGCCAGCAGCTTGGGGCTAGCGGGAGACAAAGATACGCAGTATTTT
>TRBD2|.|TRBJ2-3|TRBV7-9
CASSVAGTTDTQYF
TGTGCCAGCAGCGTAGCGGGGACCACAGATACGCAGTATTTT
>.|.|TRBJ1-1|TRBV10-3
CAITPDSKNTEAFF
TGTGCCATCACCCCGGACAGTAAGAACACTGAAGCTTTCTTT
>.|.|TRBJ2-7|TRBV6-5
CASSPSTYEQYF
TGTGCCAGCAGCCCTTCGACCTACGAGCAGTACTTC
>.|.|TRBJ1-2|TRBV4-2
CASSQGGKNYGYTF
TGTGCCAGCAGCCAGGGCGGCAAAAACTATGGCTACACCTTC
>.|.|TRBJ1-5|TRBV19
CASTREGQYSNQPQHF
TGTGCCAGTACCCGAGAGGGGCAGTATAGCAATCAGCCCCAGCATTTT
>.|.|TRBJ1-5|TRBV12-5
CASGLTDNQPQHF
TGTGCTAGTGGTTTGACAGACAATCAGCCCCAGCATTTT
>.|.|TRBJ2-7|TRBV7-9
CASSLSGHEQYF
TGTGCCAGCAGCTTATCGGGCCACGAGCAGTACTTC
>TRBD2|.|TRBJ2-1|TRBV4-2
CASSQDPAAGLAWEMQFF
TGTGCCAGCAGCCAAGATCCAGCCGCGGGACTAGCCTGGGAGATGCAGTTCTTC
>TRBD1|.|TRBJ2-7|TRBV6-1
CASSEAYRGAYEQYF
TGTGCCAGCAGTGAAGCTTACAGGGGGGCCTACGAGCAGTACTTC
>.|.|TRBJ2-7|TRBV6-5
CASSYGLGYEQYF
TGTGCCAGCAGTTACGGTTTGGGTTACGAGCAGTACTTC
>TRBD1|.|TRBJ1-2|TRBV2
CASSASPGTGDRGYTF
TGTGCCAGCAGCGCCTCACCTGGGACAGGGGATCGCGGCTACACCTTC
>.|few|TRBJ1-3|TRBV18
CASSPLEGNTIYF
TGTGCCAGCTCACCACTAGAAGGAAACACCATATATTTT
>.|.|TRBJ1-6|TRBV7-3
CASSSRGGYNSPLHF
TGTGCCAGCAGCTCACGGGGGGGCTATAATTCACCCCTCCACTTT
>.|.|TRBJ2-2|TRBV11-3
CASSLALAANTGELFF
TGTGCCAGCAGCTTAGCCCTAGCTGCCAACACCGGGGAGCTGTTTTTT
>.|.|TRBJ1-2|TRBV18
CASSPLGEVNYGYTF
TGTGCCAGCTCACCTCTGGGTGAGGTTAACTATGGCTACACCTTC
>.|.|TRBJ2-5|TRBV19
CASSITSFQETQYF
TGTGCCAGTAGTATCACCAGTTTCCAAGAGACCCAGTACTTC
>TRBD1|.|TRBJ1-2|TRBV19
CASSIARQGYGYTF
TGTGCCAGTAGTATAGCCCGACAGGGCTATGGCTACACCTTC
>TRBD2|.|TRBJ2-5|TRBV9
CASSVSSGGPETQYF
TGTGCCAGCAGCGTGTCCAGCGGGGGGCCCGAGACCCAGTACTTC
>TRBD1|.|TRBJ1-1|TRBV5-1
CASSRQGLFNTEAFF
TGCGCCAGCAGTAGACAGGGCCTCTTCAACACTGAAGCTTTCTTT
>TRBD1|.|TRBJ1-5|TRBV19
CASSILRDRVSNQPQHF
TGTGCCAGTAGTATTTTAAGGGACAGAGTAAGCAATCAGCCCCAGCATTTT
>TRBD1|.|TRBJ2-3|TRBV11-3
CASSSRTGNTDTQYF
TGTGCCAGCAGCTCCCGGACAGGGAACACAGATACGCAGTATTTT
>TRBD2|.|TRBJ2-4|TRBV11-2
CASSLPGLAGGNKNIQYF
TGTGCCAGCAGCCTCCCGGGACTAGCGGGGGGAAACAAAAACATTCAGTACTTC
>TRBD2|.|TRBJ2-5|TRBV7-2
CASSLHISSGRAHFRGQYF
TGTGCCAGCAGCTTACATATATCTAGCGGGAGGGCCCACTTCCGGGGCCAGTACTTC
>TRBD2|.|TRBJ2-3|TRBV7-6
CASSLDGRADTQYF
TGTGCCAGCAGCTTAGACGGGAGGGCAGATACGCAGTATTTT
>.|.|TRBJ2-7|TRBV7-6
CASSPNDGRIPYEQYF
TGTGCCAGCAGCCCAAATGACGGTAGAATTCCCTACGAGCAGTACTTC
>.|.|TRBJ2-7|TRBV19
CATLSPRSYEQYF
TGTGCCACCCTGAGCCCGAGAAGCTACGAGCAGTACTTC
>.|.|TRBJ2-3|TRBV7-3
CASSLNGEIDTQYF
TGTGCCAGCAGCTTAAACGGGGAAATAGATACGCAGTATTTT
>.|.|TRBJ1-2|TRBV7-3
CASSGVDSGNYGYTF
TGTGCCAGCAGCGGGGTCGACAGTGGGAACTATGGCTACACCTTC
>.|few|TRBJ2-7|TRBV14
CASSQERGYLYEQYF
TGTGCCAGCAGCCAAGAGAGGGGGTACTTGTACGAGCAGTACTTC
>.|.|TRBJ1-1|TRBV7-3
CASSLFANTEAFF
TGTGCCAGCAGCTTATTTGCGAACACTGAAGCTTTCTTT
>.|.|TRBJ1-2|TRBV5-1
CASSFGSNYGYTF
TGCGCCAGCAGCTTTGGGAGTAACTATGGCTACACCTTC
>TRBD2|.|TRBJ2-7|TRBV6-5
CASSSRTSGRYEQYF
TGTGCCAGCAGTTCCAGGACTAGCGGACGCTACGAGCAGTACTTC
>.|.|TRBJ1-2|TRBV11-2
CASSLDRGNYGYTF
TGTGCCAGCAGCTTAGACAGGGGAAACTATGGCTACACCTTC
>.|.|TRBJ2-5|TRBV6-5
CASSYSTGRETQYF
TGTGCCAGCAGTTACTCGACAGGGAGGGAGACCCAGTACTTC
>.|.|TRBJ2-3|TRBV6-1
CASRNSDTQYF
TGTGCCAGCAGAAACTCAGATACGCAGTATTTT
>TRBD1|.|TRBJ2-5|TRBV4-2
CASSQIQGAWETQYF
TGTGCCAGCAGCCAGATACAGGGGGCATGGGAGACCCAGTACTTC
>.|.|TRBJ2-1|TRBV6-6
CASSYGGPGNEQFF
TGTGCCAGCAGTTACGGGGGGCCTGGCAATGAGCAGTTCTTC